This TCR beta chain is drawn from a study of blood T cell repertoires in COVID-19. Study-wide context: Sites in the United States, Italy and Spain provided acute and convalescent COVID-19 samples. PBMCs, B-cell-depleted T cells, or T cells were the source of the cDNA or gDNA that made up the material.

The CDR3 contains 16 residues. The germline V gene encodes CDR1 SGHVS and CDR2 FNYEAQ. V dropped 0 bases and J dropped 1 base, with 11 bases sitting between them. In the authors' workflow: Cell counts per sample came from amplifying reference gene primers. Repertoires were generated with immunoSEQ multiplex PCR, while TCRdb's copy carries only in-frame clones and drops some. V, J and clone size derive from that table, while D and trimming were established from the DNA sequence. The data hold some 200,000 clones, with more than 75% observed a single time. Sequencing was carried out using peripheral blood. The chain has TRBV7-6 and TRBJ2-3; D is perhaps TRBD2 (6 bases). The TCR was taken from a man aged 18 to 30 with active or convalescent COVID-19. In DNA form, the CDR3 reads TGTGCCAGCAGCTTAGCGTTAACGGGAGGCACAGATACGCAGTATTTT. Protein sequence: CASSLALTGGTDTQYF.